These T cell receptor beta chains were read from a single sample in a study of cytomegalovirus exposure and HLA in healthy donors. The table came from immunoSEQ multiplex PCR; TCRdb's copy has only in-frame clones and leaves some out. The top ten hold 1.2% to 1.5% of the sample, which has roughly 180,000 clones, 77% seen once. Sequencing used PBMCs. These receptor sequences come from a woman in her 30s in good health and CMV-seropositive. The CDR3 runs from the conserved cysteine through the conserved F or W. The order of the fields is J gene, D gene, clone size, V gene, CDR3 protein, CDR3 DNA. D genes are given only for firm matches. A row's size may be missing; if present it is once, few, many or a size class.

TRBJ2-2	NA	NA	TRBV27	CASSDHNTGELFF	TGTGCCAGCAGTGACCACAACACCGGGGAGCTGTTTTTT
TRBJ2-7	NA	NA	TRBV5-1	CASRALLEQYF	TGCGCCAGCAGGGCCCTCTTAGAGCAGTACTTC
TRBJ2-2	TRBD2	NA	TRBV27	CASSVRTSPTGELFF	TGTGCCAGCAGCGTCCGGACTAGTCCCACCGGGGAGCTGTTTTTT
TRBJ1-5	NA	NA	TRBV25-1	CASSEIWPEVQPQHF	TGTGCCAGCAGTGAAATTTGGCCGGAGGTTCAGCCCCAGCATTTT
TRBJ2-3	NA	NA	TRBV6-4	CASSEFRGPSTDTQYF	TGTGCCAGCAGTGAATTTCGAGGCCCTAGCACAGATACGCAGTATTTT
TRBJ2-2	TRBD2	NA	TRBV6-1	CASRAGTSYTGELFF	TGTGCCAGCAGGGCCGGGACTAGCTACACCGGGGAGCTGTTTTTT
TRBJ2-7	NA	NA	TRBV27	CASSLFGGRGYEQYF	TGTGCCAGCAGTTTATTCGGGGGAAGGGGATACGAGCAGTACTTC
TRBJ2-2	TRBD2	NA	TRBV4-2	CASSQASGRAAGGELFF	TGTGCCAGCAGCCAAGCGAGCGGGAGGGCCGCGGGAGGGGAGCTGTTTTTT
TRBJ2-7	NA	NA	TRBV7-9	CASGLGGAGVDEQYF	TGTGCCAGCGGGCTGGGGGGGGCGGGAGTCGACGAGCAGTACTTC
TRBJ2-5	TRBD2	NA	TRBV6-5	CASSYRASGVGVTQYF	TGTGCCAGCAGTTACCGGGCTAGCGGGGTGGGGGTGACCCAGTACTTC
TRBJ2-7	TRBD1	few	TRBV18	CASSSGQGVYEQYF	TGTGCCAGCTCTTCGGGACAGGGTGTTTACGAGCAGTACTTC
TRBJ2-7	NA	NA	TRBV18	CASSPPPGANEQYF	TGTGCCAGCTCACCTCCACCAGGGGCCAACGAGCAGTACTTC
TRBJ2-7	TRBD1	NA	TRBV18	CASSPVRQGAGEQYF	TGTGCCAGCTCCCCCGTCCGACAGGGGGCTGGCGAGCAGTACTTC
TRBJ1-3	NA	NA	TRBV7-6	CASSLVGQAYSGNTIYF	TGTGCCAGCAGCTTAGTAGGCCAGGCCTACTCTGGAAACACCATATATTTT
TRBJ2-7	TRBD2	NA	TRBV10-2	CASSEGASGSYEQYF	TGCGCCAGCAGTGAGGGGGCTAGCGGGAGTTACGAGCAGTACTTC
TRBJ1-2	NA	NA	TRBV27	CASSSDRSYGYTF	TGTGCCAGCAGTTCCGACAGGTCATATGGCTACACCTTC
TRBJ2-3	TRBD2	NA	TRBV10-3	CATCSTMAGEADTQYF	TGTGCCACCTGTTCTACGATGGCGGGAGAAGCGGATACGCAGTATTTT
TRBJ2-2	TRBD1	NA	TRBV5-4	CASSVSSGTAGELFF	TGTGCCAGCAGCGTATCATCAGGGACAGCCGGGGAGCTGTTTTTT
TRBJ2-1	NA	NA	TRBV2	CASREDSPGKFF	TGTGCCAGCAGGGAGGACTCCCCTGGGAAGTTCTTC
TRBJ2-1	TRBD1	few	TRBV4-2	CASSPGQVYNEQFF	TGTGCCAGCAGCCCGGGACAGGTATACAATGAGCAGTTCTTC
TRBJ2-7	NA	NA	TRBV9	CASSASGVSYEQYF	TGTGCCAGCAGCGCGTCAGGGGTCTCCTACGAGCAGTACTTC
TRBJ2-7	NA	NA	TRBV28	CASRRFGENSYEQYF	TGTGCCAGCAGACGGTTTGGAGAAAACTCCTACGAGCAGTACTTC
TRBJ2-3	TRBD2	few	TRBV5-1	CATKPGLGTDTQYF	TGCGCCACCAAACCGGGACTAGGCACAGATACGCAGTATTTT
TRBJ1-1	TRBD1	NA	TRBV5-1	CASSEGQLNTEAFF	TGCGCCAGCAGCGAGGGACAGCTGAACACTGAAGCTTTCTTT
TRBJ2-1	TRBD2	few	TRBV5-1	CASSPTSGRTGEQFF	TGCGCCAGCAGCCCCACTAGCGGGAGAACTGGTGAGCAGTTCTTC
TRBJ2-7	TRBD1	few	TRBV19	CAASLGGGRDEQYF	TGTGCCGCGTCCTTAGGGGGCGGAAGGGACGAGCAGTACTTC
TRBJ2-5	TRBD2	few	TRBV5-1	CASSFQGGLAGAQTQYF	TGCGCCAGCAGCTTCCAGGGCGGACTAGCGGGAGCGCAGACCCAGTACTTC
TRBJ1-1	NA	NA	TRBV5-4	CASSLEGHSLNTEAFF	TGTGCCAGCAGCTTGGAGGGGCACTCGCTCAACACTGAAGCTTTCTTT
TRBJ2-5	TRBD2	NA	TRBV11-2	CASSLEGLNQETQYF	TGTGCCAGCAGCTTAGAGGGACTAAATCAAGAGACCCAGTACTTC
TRBJ1-1	NA	NA	TRBV4-2	CASSQVAGRMNTEAFF	TGTGCCAGCAGCCAAGTGGCAGGGCGCATGAACACTGAAGCTTTCTTT
TRBJ2-2	NA	NA	TRBV4-1	CASSQDRARGAGTGELFF	TGCGCCAGCAGCCAAGATAGGGCCAGGGGCGCGGGCACCGGGGAGCTGTTTTTT
TRBJ1-1	NA	NA	TRBV16	CASSVEQGFPEAFF	TGTGCCAGCAGCGTGGAACAGGGTTTCCCTGAAGCTTTCTTT
TRBJ1-1	NA	NA	TRBV30	CAWSALKNTEAFF	TGTGCCTGGAGTGCTTTAAAGAACACTGAAGCTTTCTTT
TRBJ2-1	TRBD1	NA	TRBV5-6	CASSKNRGTYNEQFF	TGTGCCAGCAGCAAAAACAGGGGGACCTACAATGAGCAGTTCTTC
TRBJ2-2	TRBD2	NA	TRBV7-6	CASSQGGPNTGELFF	TGTGCCAGCAGCCAGGGAGGGCCCAACACCGGGGAGCTGTTTTTT
TRBJ2-3	NA	NA	TRBV19	CASSIATGTDTQYF	TGTGCCAGTAGTATAGCCACAGGCACAGATACGCAGTATTTT
TRBJ1-5	TRBD1	NA	TRBV2	CASTGQNSNQPQHF	TGTGCCAGCACGGGACAGAATAGCAATCAGCCCCAGCATTTT
TRBJ1-5	NA	NA	TRBV30	CAWSVQHNQPQHF	TGTGCCTGGAGTGTACAGCACAATCAGCCCCAGCATTTT
TRBJ1-2	NA	NA	TRBV5-1	CASSFSGDGYTF	TGCGCCAGCAGCTTCTCAGGGGATGGCTACACCTTC
TRBJ2-1	NA	NA	TRBV28	CASSSSRDNEQFF	TGTGCCAGCAGTTCAAGCCGGGACAATGAGCAGTTCTTC
TRBJ1-1	NA	NA	TRBV6-1	CASRAELSEAFF	TGTGCCAGCAGGGCGGAGCTATCTGAAGCTTTCTTT
TRBJ1-5	NA	NA	TRBV7-2	CASSSRQNQPQHF	TGTGCCAGCAGCTCTAGACAGAATCAGCCCCAGCATTTT
TRBJ1-2	NA	few	TRBV6-5	CASRPGQPYYGYTF	TGTGCCAGCAGGCCTGGACAGCCCTACTATGGCTACACCTTC